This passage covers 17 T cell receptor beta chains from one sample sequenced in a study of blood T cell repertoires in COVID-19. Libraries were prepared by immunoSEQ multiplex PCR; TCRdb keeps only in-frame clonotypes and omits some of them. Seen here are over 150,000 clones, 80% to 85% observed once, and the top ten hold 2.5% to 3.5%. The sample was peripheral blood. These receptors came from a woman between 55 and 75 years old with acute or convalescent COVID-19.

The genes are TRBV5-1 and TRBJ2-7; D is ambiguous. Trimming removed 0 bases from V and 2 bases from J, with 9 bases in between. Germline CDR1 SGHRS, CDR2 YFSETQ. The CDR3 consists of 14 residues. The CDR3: CASSLVVSPYEQYF. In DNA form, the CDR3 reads TGCGCCAGCAGCTTGGTGGTCAGTCCCTACGAGCAGTACTTC.

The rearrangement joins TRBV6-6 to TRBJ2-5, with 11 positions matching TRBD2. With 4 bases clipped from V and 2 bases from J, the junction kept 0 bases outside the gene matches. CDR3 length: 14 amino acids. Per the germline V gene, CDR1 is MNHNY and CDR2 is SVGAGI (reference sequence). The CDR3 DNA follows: TGTGCCAGCAGTTCTAGCGGGGGGCAAGAGACCCAGTACTTC. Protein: CASSSSGGQETQYF.

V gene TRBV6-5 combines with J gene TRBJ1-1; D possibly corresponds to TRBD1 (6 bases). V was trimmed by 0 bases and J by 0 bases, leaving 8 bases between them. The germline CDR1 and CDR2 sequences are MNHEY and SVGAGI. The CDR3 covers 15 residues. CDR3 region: CASSYSQGLNTEAFF. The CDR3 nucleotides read TGTGCCAGCAGTTACTCCCAGGGGCTGAACACTGAAGCTTTCTTT.

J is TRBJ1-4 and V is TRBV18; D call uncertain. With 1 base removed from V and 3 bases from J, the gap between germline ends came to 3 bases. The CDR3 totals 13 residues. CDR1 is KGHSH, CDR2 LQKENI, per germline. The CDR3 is CASSPLANEKLFF. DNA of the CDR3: TGTGCCAGCTCACCACTAGCTAATGAAAAACTGTTTTTT.

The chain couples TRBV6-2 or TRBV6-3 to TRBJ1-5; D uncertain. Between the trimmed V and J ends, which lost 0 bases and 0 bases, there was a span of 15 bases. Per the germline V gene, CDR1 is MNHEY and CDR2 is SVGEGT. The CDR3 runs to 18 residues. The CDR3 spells CASSYSSSGIHSNQPQHF. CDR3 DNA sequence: TGTGCCAGCAGTTACTCGAGCTCGGGGATTCATAGCAATCAGCCCCAGCATTTT.

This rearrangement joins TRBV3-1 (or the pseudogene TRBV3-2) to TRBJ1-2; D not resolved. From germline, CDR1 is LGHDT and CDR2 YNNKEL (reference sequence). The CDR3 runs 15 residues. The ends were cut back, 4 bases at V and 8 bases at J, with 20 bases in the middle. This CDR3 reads CASSPGILASDGYTF. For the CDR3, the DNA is TGTGCCAGCAGCCCCGGGATCCTAGCTTCCGACGGCTACACCTTC.

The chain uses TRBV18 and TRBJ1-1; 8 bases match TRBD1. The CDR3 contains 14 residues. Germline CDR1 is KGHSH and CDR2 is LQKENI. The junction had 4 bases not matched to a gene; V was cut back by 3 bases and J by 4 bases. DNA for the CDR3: TGTGCCAGCTCACCCACCGACAGGGGCACTGAAGCTTTCTTT. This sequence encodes CASSPTDRGTEAFF.

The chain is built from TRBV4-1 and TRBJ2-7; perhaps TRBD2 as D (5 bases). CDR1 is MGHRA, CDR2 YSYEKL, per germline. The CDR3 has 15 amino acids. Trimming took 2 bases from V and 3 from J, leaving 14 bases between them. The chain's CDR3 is CASSQYLARGYEQYF. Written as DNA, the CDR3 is TGCGCCAGCAGCCAATATCTAGCTCGGGGCTACGAGCAGTACTTC.

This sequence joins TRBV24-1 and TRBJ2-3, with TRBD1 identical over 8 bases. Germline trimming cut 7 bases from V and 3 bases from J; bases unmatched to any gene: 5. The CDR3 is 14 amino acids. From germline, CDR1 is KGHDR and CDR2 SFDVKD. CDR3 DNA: TGTGCCACCAGCGGACAGGGAAGGACAGATACGCAGTATTTT. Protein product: CATSGQGRTDTQYF.

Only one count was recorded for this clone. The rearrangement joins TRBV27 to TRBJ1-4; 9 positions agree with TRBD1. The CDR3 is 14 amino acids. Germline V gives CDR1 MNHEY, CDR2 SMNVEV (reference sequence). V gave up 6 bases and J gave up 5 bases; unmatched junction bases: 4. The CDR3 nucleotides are TGTGCCAGCAGCTTCACAGGGGGCAATGAAAAACTGTTTTTT. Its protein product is CASSFTGGNEKLFF.

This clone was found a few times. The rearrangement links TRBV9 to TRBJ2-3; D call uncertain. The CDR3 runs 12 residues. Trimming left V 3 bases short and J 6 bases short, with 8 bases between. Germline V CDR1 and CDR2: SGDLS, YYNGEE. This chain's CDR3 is CASSAQVDTQYF. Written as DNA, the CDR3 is TGTGCCAGCAGCGCCCAGGTGGATACGCAGTATTTT.

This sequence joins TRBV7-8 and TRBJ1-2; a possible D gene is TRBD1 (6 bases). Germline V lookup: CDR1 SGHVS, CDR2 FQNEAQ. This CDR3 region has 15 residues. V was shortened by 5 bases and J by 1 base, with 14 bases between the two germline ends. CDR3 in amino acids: CASSPWTDINYGYTF. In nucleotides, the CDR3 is TGTGCCAGCAGCCCATGGACAGATATTAACTATGGCTACACCTTC.

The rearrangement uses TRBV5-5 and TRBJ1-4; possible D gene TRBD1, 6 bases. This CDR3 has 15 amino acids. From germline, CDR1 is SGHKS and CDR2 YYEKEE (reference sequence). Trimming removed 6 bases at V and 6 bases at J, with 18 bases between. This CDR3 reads CASISSRGADEKLFF. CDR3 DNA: TGTGCCAGCATCAGCTCCCGGGGGGCTGATGAAAAACTGTTTTTT.

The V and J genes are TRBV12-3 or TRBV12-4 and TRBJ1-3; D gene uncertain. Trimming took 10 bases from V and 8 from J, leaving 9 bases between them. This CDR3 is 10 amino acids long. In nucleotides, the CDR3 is TGTGCCAACTTGGTGGACACCATATATTTT. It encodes CANLVDTIYF.

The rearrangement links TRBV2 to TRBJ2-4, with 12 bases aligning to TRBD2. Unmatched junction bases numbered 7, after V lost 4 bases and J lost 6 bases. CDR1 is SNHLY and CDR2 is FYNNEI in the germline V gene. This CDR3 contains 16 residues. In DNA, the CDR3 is TGTGCCAGCAGTGGTTCTAGCGGGGGGGCGGGAAACATTCAGTACTTC. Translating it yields CASSGSSGGAGNIQYF.

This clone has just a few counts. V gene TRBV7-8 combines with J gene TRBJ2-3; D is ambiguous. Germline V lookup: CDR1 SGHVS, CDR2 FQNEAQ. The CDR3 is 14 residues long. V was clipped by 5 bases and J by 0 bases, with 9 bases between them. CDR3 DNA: TGTGCCAGCAGCAGAGACCGGAGCACAGATACGCAGTATTTT. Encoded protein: CASSRDRSTDTQYF.

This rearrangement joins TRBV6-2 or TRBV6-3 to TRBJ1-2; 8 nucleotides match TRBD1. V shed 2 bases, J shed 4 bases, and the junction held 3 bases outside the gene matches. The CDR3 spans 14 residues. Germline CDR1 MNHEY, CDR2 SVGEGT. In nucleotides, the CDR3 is TGTGCCAGCAGTTACGGTACAGGGGGCTATGGCTACACCTTC. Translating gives CASSYGTGGYGYTF.